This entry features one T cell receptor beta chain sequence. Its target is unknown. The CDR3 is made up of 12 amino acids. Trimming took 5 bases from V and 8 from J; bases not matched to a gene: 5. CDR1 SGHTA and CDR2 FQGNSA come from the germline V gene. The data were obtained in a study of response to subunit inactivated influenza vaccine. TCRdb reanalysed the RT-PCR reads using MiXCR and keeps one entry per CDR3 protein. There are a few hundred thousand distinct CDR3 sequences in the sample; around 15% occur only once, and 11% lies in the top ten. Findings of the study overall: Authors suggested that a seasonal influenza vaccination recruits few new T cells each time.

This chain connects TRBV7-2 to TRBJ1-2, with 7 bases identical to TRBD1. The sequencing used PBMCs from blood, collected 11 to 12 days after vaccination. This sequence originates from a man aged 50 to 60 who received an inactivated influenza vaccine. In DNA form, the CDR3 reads TGTGCCAGCAGCCCCGGGACAGTCGGCTACACCTTC. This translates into CASSPGTVGYTF.